The 2 T cell receptor beta chains reported below all come from one sample, sequenced in a study of blood T cell repertoires in COVID-19. Profiled with immunoSEQ multiplex PCR; TCRdb holds only in-frame clones, not every one. The sample lists about 69,000 clones, approximately 90% occurring once. The sample consisted of peripheral blood. The source is a woman in her sixties or seventies with active COVID-19.

The chain employs TRBV19 and TRBJ2-7, with 7 bases aligning to TRBD1. The V and J ends lost 5 bases and 7 bases, in that order; junction bases with no gene match: 11. Germline CDR1 and CDR2: LNHDA and SQIVND (reference sequence). This CDR3 comprises 14 residues. CDR3 residues: CASSRRQGRGEQYF. The CDR3 DNA is TGTGCCAGTAGTCGTAGACAGGGTCGGGGAGAGCAGTACTTC.

The V call is TRBV6-4, the J call TRBJ2-1; no definite D call. Deletions cut 3 bases from V and 3 bases from J, with 9 bases between. Germline values: CDR1 MRHNA, CDR2 SNTAGT. This CDR3 comprises 14 residues. As DNA, the CDR3 is TGTGCCAGCAGTGATGGAGATAACTACAATGAGCAGTTCTTC. This translates into CASSDGDNYNEQFF.